The 21 T cell receptor beta chains given below trace back to one sample, sequenced in a study of regulatory T cells in long-lasting Graves disease. Time point noted: newly diagnosed GD, antithyroid drugs for less than 3 months. The TCR library used RNA extracted from PBMCs. Assembly of TCR beta libraries relied on iRepertoire HTBI primers together with Arm-PCR of CDR3 regions. TCRdb reprocessed the multiplex PCR reads with MiXCR, giving one entry per CDR3 protein. There are roughly 430,000 distinct CDR3 sequences in the sample; about a sixth occur only once, and about 10% lies in the top ten. This same sample was also part of a study on T cells in Graves' hyperthyroidism and ophthalmopathy.

The sample in question was peripheral blood mononuclear cells (PBMCs), obtained at new diagnosis, from a patient treated with antithyroid drugs. These receptors came from a woman in her 30s with Graves disease.

This clonotype was seen many times. This chain joins TRBV3-1 and TRBJ2-5, with TRBD2 matching over 8 bases. The CDR3 is 14 amino acids. Germline lookup yields CDR1 LGHDT and CDR2 YNNKEL (reference sequence). Germline trimming cut 4 bases from V and 3 bases from J; bases unmatched to any gene: 4. The DNA for the CDR3 is TGTGCCAGCAGCCCCCGGGGACTAGAAGAGACCCAGTACTTC. It specifies CASSPRGLEETQYF.

This clonotype was observed many times. The chain joins TRBV15 to TRBJ2-3; D perhaps matches TRBD2 (5 bases). The CDR3 is 14 amino acids. The V and J ends lost 2 bases and 4 bases respectively, with 10 bases between them. The germline V gene has CDR1 LNHNV and CDR2 YYDKDF (reference sequence). DNA of the CDR3: TGTGCCACCAGCAGATATGGGAGTTCAGATACGCAGTATTTT. Its protein product is CATSRYGSSDTQYF.

This clonotype was seen ten or more times. The chain employs TRBV3-1 and TRBJ2-3; no clear D gene. The CDR3 covers 16 residues. V shed 0 bases and J shed 0 bases, with 10 bases lying between them. Germline assignment: CDR1 LGHDT and CDR2 YNNKEL (reference sequence). The CDR3: CASSQDLTSSTDTQYF. CDR3 nucleotide sequence: TGTGCCAGCAGCCAAGATCTAACTTCTAGCACAGATACGCAGTATTTT.

The chain is built from TRBV6-2 or TRBV6-3 and TRBJ1-2; D might be TRBD1 (6 bases). The V end was cut by 3 bases, the J end by 7 bases, with 18 bases between. CDR3 size: 15 residues. CDR1 is MNHEY, CDR2 SVGEGT, per germline. CDR3 bases: TGTGCCAGCAGTTATCGCAGGGGCCGTTCTTCTGGCTACACCTTC. Its protein product is CASSYRRGRSSGYTF.

A word on this clonotype: With a far larger clone one base away, a read error is the likely cause. The gene calls are TRBV11-1 and TRBJ2-3; D unclear. CDR3 length equals 17 residues. Germline CDR1 is SGHAT and CDR2 is FQDESV (reference sequence). Here the CDR3 reads CASSLGPARSGTDTRYF. CDR3 coding DNA: TGTGCCAGCAGCTTAGGACCCGCGAGGTCGGGCACAGATACGCGGTATTTT.

This clonotype was seen ten or more times. The J gene is TRBJ2-4, the V gene TRBV12-3 or TRBV12-4; a possible D gene is TRBD1 (5 bases). The V end was cut by 5 bases, the J end by 8 bases, with 16 bases between. The CDR3 length is 14 residues. The CDR3 region is CASSLQDLADIQYF. In DNA, the CDR3 is TGTGCCAGCAGTCTACAGGACCTGGCGGACATTCAGTACTTC.

This clonotype was found many times. This rearrangement joins TRBV5-1 to TRBJ1-1; D remains unclear. The CDR3 spans 13 residues. From germline, CDR1 is SGHRS and CDR2 YFSETQ. The germline V and J ends were trimmed by 4 bases and 5 bases, with 12 bases remaining between them. The CDR3 DNA reads as TGCGCCAGCAGCCTGGAGGCGCAGACTGAAGCTTTCTTT. It specifies CASSLEAQTEAFF.

This clonotype appeared many times. The chain joins TRBV5-1 to TRBJ1-4; TRBD1 might be the D (6 bases). The CDR3 loop spans 14 amino acids. Trimming pared 4 bases from V and 5 bases from J, leaving 12 bases between. Germline values: CDR1 SGHRS, CDR2 YFSETQ. The CDR3 sequence: CASSTDRTNEKLFF. CDR3 coding DNA: TGCGCCAGCAGCACCGACAGGACAAATGAAAAACTGTTTTTT.

At least ten counts were recorded for this clonotype. The rearrangement links TRBV18 to TRBJ2-7; D is unclear. Per the germline V gene, CDR1 is KGHSH and CDR2 is LQKENI. Between the trimmed V and J ends, which lost 2 bases and 0 bases, there was a span of 11 bases. The CDR3 covers 15 residues. CDR3 coding DNA: TGTGCCAGCTCACCAACGACGGAGAGCTCCTACGAGCAGTACTTC. Translating gives CASSPTTESSYEQYF.

Of note for this clonotype: This sequence may be a read error, since a much larger clone differs from it by one base. V is TRBV7-9 and J is TRBJ2-7, with D perhaps matching TRBD1 (6 bases). Trimming removed 5 bases at V and 6 bases at J, with 17 bases between. Germline CDR1 reads SEHNR; CDR2 reads FQNEAQ (reference sequence). This CDR3 is 14 amino acids long. CDR3 DNA: TGTGCCAGCAGCACCCTCGGGGACACCCGCGAGCAGTACTTC. This sequence encodes CASSTLGDTREQYF.

This clonotype has ten or more counts. This chain connects TRBV7-9 to TRBJ2-7; the D gene could be TRBD1 or TRBD2 (5 bases each). V lost 1 base and J lost 0, with 10 bases in between. CDR1 is SEHNR and CDR2 is FQNEAQ in the germline V gene (reference sequence). The CDR3 sequence is 15 residues long. CDR3 in DNA: TGTGCCAGCAGCTTAGGGGGGAGACCCTCCTACGAGCAGTACTTC. As protein: CASSLGGRPSYEQYF. Full variable domain (outside the CDR3, taken from reference TRBV7-9 and TRBJ2-7): DTGVSQNPRHKITKRGQNVTFRCDPISEHNRLYWYRQTLGQGPEFLTYFQNEAQLEKSRLLSDRFSAERPKGSFSTLEIQRTEQGDSAMYLCASSLGGRPSYEQYFGPGTRLTVT.

This clonotype has a handful of counts. The V call is TRBV11-2, the J call TRBJ2-3; weak D call: TRBD1 (5 bases). The CDR3 consists of 14 residues. Germline values: CDR1 SGHAT, CDR2 FQNNGV. V was clipped by 5 bases and J by 1 base, with 10 bases between them. Here the CDR3 reads CASSQPRGTDTQYF. CDR3 DNA: TGTGCCAGCAGCCAACCCAGGGGCACAGATACGCAGTATTTT.

This clonotype was seen ten or more times. The chain uses TRBV5-6 and TRBJ1-1; 12 bases fit TRBD1. This CDR3 is 16 amino acids long. Trimming at V came to 4 bases and at J to 6 bases, leaving 10 bases not matched to a gene. The germline V gene encodes CDR1 SGHDT and CDR2 YYEEEE. The CDR3 DNA reads TGTGCCAGCAGCGAACCGGGACAGGGGGCGGCGGCTGAAGCTTTCTTT. This sequence encodes CASSEPGQGAAAEAFF. Full variable domain (outside the CDR3, taken from reference TRBV5-6 and TRBJ1-1): DAGVTQSPTHLIKTRGQQVTLRCSPKSGHDTVSWYQQALGQGPQFIFQYYEEEERQRGNFPDRFSGHQFPNYSSELNVNALLLGDSALYLCASSEPGQGAAAEAFFGQGTRLTVV.

This clonotype came up many times. CDR3 in amino acids: CAWSVRGPEQYF. The CDR3 nucleotides read TGTGCCTGGAGTGTCCGGGGCCCCGAGCAGTACTTC. The rearrangement uses TRBV30 and TRBJ2-7, with D possibly being TRBD1 or TRBD2 (5 bases each). The CDR3 sequence is 12 residues long. The V end was cut by 0 bases, the J end by 6 bases, with 9 bases between. Germline lookup yields CDR1 GTSNPN and CDR2 SVGIG (reference sequence).

The CDR3 bases are TGCGCCAGCAGCTTGGCCGGGACTAGCGGGAGTCGGGACACCGGGGAGCTGTTTTTT. It codes for CASSLAGTSGSRDTGELFF. The rearrangement links TRBV5-1 to TRBJ2-2; the match to TRBD2 covers 14 bases. J lost 3 bases, V lost 0 bases, and 7 bases had no gene match. There are 19 residues in the CDR3. CDR1 SGHRS and CDR2 YFSETQ come from the germline V gene.

The sample holds many counts of this clonotype. The rearrangement joins TRBV7-2 to TRBJ2-3, with TRBD2 identical over 12 bases. Germline CDR1 reads SGHTA; CDR2 reads FQGNSA. Trimming took 5 bases from V and 4 from J; bases not matched to a gene: 7. There are 16 residues in the CDR3. CDR3 region: CASSTTSGRLADTQYF. The CDR3 bases are TGTGCCAGCAGCACCACTAGCGGGAGGCTGGCAGATACGCAGTATTTT.

The J gene is TRBJ2-5, the V gene TRBV20-1; D is possibly TRBD1 (6 bases). This CDR3 comprises 14 residues. The germline V gene encodes CDR1 DFQATT and CDR2 SNEGSKA (reference sequence). Trimming cost V 6 bases and J 1 base, with 15 bases left between them. The CDR3 sequence: CSAPPPRGQETQYF. CDR3 coding DNA: TGCAGTGCCCCCCCCCCCAGGGGCCAAGAGACCCAGTACTTC.

The table lists this clonotype with many counts. V and J are TRBV14 and TRBJ2-3, with D uncertain. The CDR3 has 13 residues. Trimming pared 4 bases from V and 6 bases from J, leaving 11 bases between. The germline CDR1 and CDR2 sequences are SGHDN and FVKESK. The CDR3 reads CASSRPGADTQYF. CDR3 DNA: TGTGCCAGCAGCCGACCCGGAGCGGATACGCAGTATTTT.

In this sample, this clonotype turned up many times. The chain recombines TRBV2 with TRBJ1-1, with D unresolved. CDR1 and CDR2 from the germline V gene are SNHLY and FYNNEI. This CDR3 has 13 amino acids. V gave up 4 bases and J gave up 1 base, with 7 bases separating them. The CDR3 protein is CASSVPGNTEAFF. CDR3 in DNA: TGTGCCAGCAGTGTGCCAGGGAACACTGAAGCTTTCTTT.

In its sample, this clonotype was seen many times. The chain uses TRBV5-1 and TRBJ2-7; TRBD1 is a possible D gene (6 bases). Trimming shortened V by 3 bases and J by 9 bases, and 22 bases separated the two germline ends. CDR3 length: 15 amino acids. Germline loops: CDR1 SGHRS, CDR2 YFSETQ. The CDR3 loop reads CASSSTGHSPTRQYF. The CDR3 nucleotides are TGCGCCAGCAGCTCGACGGGACATTCCCCTACGAGGCAGTACTTC.

Many counts were recorded for this clonotype. The genes are TRBV20-1 and TRBJ2-5; 12 positions match TRBD2. Germline V gene lookup returns CDR1 DFQATT and CDR2 SNEGSKA (reference sequence). This CDR3 spans 17 amino acids. With V trimmed by 0 bases and J by 5 bases, 10 bases remained unmatched. The CDR3, as DNA: TGCAGTGCTAGAGATGGTTCGACTAGCGGGAGCATGGAGACCCAGTACTTC. This encodes CSARDGSTSGSMETQYF.